Below, 16 T cell receptor beta chains from the same sample are listed, as sequenced in a study of breast tumors, draining lymph nodes, adjacent tissues (dated by TCRdb to about 2016). Lymph node samples came from the axillary draining lymph nodes of breast cancer patients. The library was generated by multiplex PCR. Sequencing relied on an Illumina HiSeq 2000. In TCRdb, the public reads were trimmed at Q25 with fastp and aligned with MiXCR, with productive beta chains retained. Records with the same CDR3 protein are collapsed into one entry carrying the most frequent genes and DNA. The sample table contains about 230,000 distinct CDR3 sequences; only one count was recorded for approximately 29% of them. Of the sample, 1.1% to 1.5% falls within the top ten clones. Material for sequencing was axillary lymph node tissue. All receptors derive from a female donor with breast cancer. Some clones in this sample may be carry-over from other donors' samples.

This clonotype came up many times. The rearrangement uses TRBV19 and TRBJ1-5; D ambiguous. CDR1 and CDR2 (germline): LNHDA, SQIVND (reference sequence). CDR3 length: 14 amino acids. Trimming removed 5 bases from V and 5 bases from J, with 13 bases in between. CDR3 region: CASSLSPGYQPQHF. CDR3 DNA sequence: TGTGCCAGTAGTCTCTCACCGGGCTATCAGCCCCAGCATTTT.

V and J are TRBV12-3 or TRBV12-4 and TRBJ2-5; 12 bases are a match to TRBD2. V shed 5 bases and J 5 bases; nucleotides not matched to a gene: 6. The CDR3 extends over 15 amino acids. Here the CDR3 DNA reads TGTGCCAGCAGTACCGGACTAGCGGGATGGGAGACCCAGTACTTC. This sequence encodes CASSTGLAGWETQYF.

This clonotype appeared many times. The chain combines TRBV18 with TRBJ2-5; 9 bases agree with TRBD2. The CDR3 has 17 amino acids. Germline loops: CDR1 KGHSH, CDR2 LQKENI. V lost 4 bases, J lost 2 bases, and 11 bases stayed unmatched. For the CDR3, the DNA is TGTGCCAGCTCACTACAAACAGCGGGAGGAAGACAAGAGACCCAGTACTTC. Its protein is CASSLQTAGGRQETQYF.

This clonotype was seen a handful of times. The chain uses TRBV6-5 and TRBJ2-3; 8 bases fit TRBD2. The CDR3 has 16 residues. V shed 5 bases, J shed 1 base, and the junction held 8 bases outside the gene matches. Per germline, CDR1 MNHEY and CDR2 SVGAGI. In nucleotides, the CDR3 is TGTGCCAGCAGTCACGGGGGGGTTAGGGGCACAGATACGCAGTATTTT. Translated, it gives CASSHGGVRGTDTQYF.

This clonotype was recorded at least ten times. V usage is TRBV7-2 and J usage is TRBJ2-1; possibly TRBD1 for D (5 bases). CDR3 length: 15 amino acids. The V gene lost 1 base and the J gene lost 7 bases, with 14 bases spanning the gap. The germline V gene has CDR1 SGHTA and CDR2 FQGNSA. The DNA of the CDR3 is TGTGCCAGCAGCTTAGGAGTTCCAGGGCGGAATGAGCAGTTCTTC. It yields the protein CASSLGVPGRNEQFF.

With respect to this clonotype: A much more abundant neighbour one base away suggests this may be a read error. In DNA form, the CDR3 reads TGTGCCAGCAGCTGGACAGGGACGGACACTGAAGCTTTCTTT. It yields the protein CASSWTGTDTEAFF. This chain links TRBV11-3 with TRBJ1-1; 8 nucleotides agree with TRBD1. The CDR3 runs 14 residues. From germline, CDR1 is SGHNT and CDR2 YENEEA. The J segment lost 3 bases and the V segment lost 4 bases, leaving 4 bases of the junction unmatched. The full variable domain, completed using reference TRBV11-3 and TRBJ1-1, is EAGVVQSPRYKIIEKKQPVAFWCNPISGHNTLYWYLQNLGQGPELLIRYENEEAVDDSQLPKDRFSAERLKGVDSTLKIQPAELGDSAVYLCASSWTGTDTEAFFGQGTRLTVV.

This clonotype was picked up many times. The V call is TRBV30, the J call TRBJ2-1, with TRBD1 matching over 8 bases. The germline CDR1 and CDR2 sequences are GTSNPN and SVGIG (reference sequence). The CDR3 sequence is 14 residues long. V trimming: 2 bases; J trimming: 6 bases; junction bases outside the gene matches: 6. The CDR3 reads CAWSRQGPPNEQFF. For the CDR3, the DNA is TGTGCCTGGAGTCGACAGGGGCCCCCCAATGAGCAGTTCTTC.

The sample holds many counts of this clonotype. Written as DNA, the CDR3 is TGCGCCAGCAGCTTGTGGGCTAGCGGGAGGGCCAATGAGCAGTACTTC. This gives the protein CASSLWASGRANEQYF. V and J are TRBV5-1 and TRBJ2-7; 12 nucleotides agree with TRBD2. The length of the CDR3 is 16 residues. The V gene end was trimmed by 1 base and the J gene end by 7 bases; junction bases not matched to a gene: 9. Germline V gene data show CDR1 as SGHRS and CDR2 as YFSETQ.

This sequence joins TRBV6-5 and TRBJ2-1; D tentatively reads TRBD1 or TRBD2 (5 bases each). Trimming shortened V by 4 bases and J by 0 bases, and 16 bases separated the two germline ends. The CDR3 sequence is 17 residues long. Germline loops: CDR1 MNHEY, CDR2 SVGAGI. CDR3 in DNA: TGTGCCAGCAGTTCCGCCGGGACCTTTAGCTCCTACAATGAGCAGTTCTTC. This translates into CASSSAGTFSSYNEQFF.

The V call is TRBV11-1, the J call TRBJ1-6; perhaps TRBD1 as D (5 bases). CDR1 and CDR2 from the germline V gene are SGHAT and FQDESV (reference sequence). This CDR3 is 15 amino acids long. The V and J ends lost 5 bases and 7 bases respectively, with 15 bases between them. The CDR3 DNA is TGTGCCAGCAGCCTCGAGGGAAAGGGGAATTCACCCCTCCACTTT. Protein sequence: CASSLEGKGNSPLHF.

Concerning this clonotype: Here the CDR3 omits its conserved ending phenylalanine or tryptophan, so a read error is the likely source. The V and J genes are TRBV7-8 and TRBJ2-1, with D tentatively TRBD2 (8 bases). Germline assignment: CDR1 SGHVS and CDR2 FQNEAQ. The CDR3 loop spans 16 amino acids. Between the trimmed V and J ends, which lost 5 bases and 6 bases, there was a span of 20 bases. The CDR3 sequence: CASSQRGRGVCNEQFL. The CDR3 DNA is TGTGCCAGCAGCCAAAGGGGGCGGGGGGTCTGCAATGAGCAGTTCCTC.

This rearrangement joins TRBV27 to TRBJ1-5, with D unclear. The length of the CDR3 is 14 residues. V lost 6 bases and J lost 0, with 9 bases in between. From germline, CDR1 is MNHEY and CDR2 SMNVEV (reference sequence). The chain's CDR3 is CASSKDFSNQPQHF. CDR3 DNA: TGTGCCAGCAGCAAGGACTTTAGCAATCAGCCCCAGCATTTT.

The chain uses TRBV9 and TRBJ1-1; D call uncertain. The CDR3 loop spans 13 amino acids. Germline V gene data show CDR1 as SGDLS and CDR2 as YYNGEE. V was pared by 4 bases and J by 5 bases, with 12 bases between. The CDR3 loop reads CASSPSKGTEAFF. The CDR3 DNA follows: TGTGCCAGCAGCCCAAGCAAGGGAACTGAAGCTTTCTTT.

This clonotype was picked up a small number of times. This may come from a read error, since a much larger clone is one base off. The chain is built from TRBV3-1 and TRBJ1-3; D gene ambiguous. CDR3 size: 18 residues. V was shortened by 4 bases and J by 0 bases, with 19 bases between the two germline ends. CDR1 is LGHDT and CDR2 is YNNKEL in the germline V gene (reference sequence). In DNA form, the CDR3 reads TGTGCCAGCAGCCGAGCTTCTCTGAGGCTGTTCTCTGGAAACACCATATATTTT. This gives the protein CASSRASLRLFSGNTIYF.

This chain links TRBV20-1 with TRBJ1-6, with TRBD1 matching over 7 bases. The CDR3 length is 14 residues. V lost 3 bases, J lost 11 bases, and 10 bases stayed unmatched. Germline V gives CDR1 DFQATT, CDR2 SNEGSKA (reference sequence). This chain's CDR3 is CSASPARGSPPLHF. The CDR3 bases are TGCAGTGCTAGTCCCGCCAGGGGGAGTCCACCCCTCCACTTT.

V and J are TRBV6-2 or TRBV6-3 and TRBJ2-1, with D unclear. Deletions cut 5 bases from V and 15 bases from J, with 14 bases between. This CDR3 region has 11 residues. In germline, CDR1 is MNHEY, CDR2 SVGEGT. The CDR3 region is CASSHPQTPFF. In nucleotides, the CDR3 is TGTGCCAGCAGTCACCCGCAGACTCCGTTCTTC.